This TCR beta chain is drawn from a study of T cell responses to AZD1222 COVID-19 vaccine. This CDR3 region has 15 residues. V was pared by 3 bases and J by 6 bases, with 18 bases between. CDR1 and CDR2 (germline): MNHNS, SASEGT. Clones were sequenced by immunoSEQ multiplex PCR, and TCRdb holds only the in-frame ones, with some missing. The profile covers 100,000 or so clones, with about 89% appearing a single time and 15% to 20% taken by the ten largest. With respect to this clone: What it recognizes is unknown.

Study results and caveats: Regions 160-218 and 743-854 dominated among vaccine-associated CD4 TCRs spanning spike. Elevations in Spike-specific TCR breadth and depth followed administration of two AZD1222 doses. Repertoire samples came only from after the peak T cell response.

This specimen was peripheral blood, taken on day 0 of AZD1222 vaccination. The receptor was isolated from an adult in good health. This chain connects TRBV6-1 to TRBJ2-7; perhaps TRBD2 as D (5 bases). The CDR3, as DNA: TGTGCCAGCAGTGACGCGGGTTCAGCGGCCTCCGAGCAGTACTTC. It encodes CASSDAGSAASEQYF.